This T cell receptor beta chain originates from a study of blood T cells in healthy people across ages. This clonotype has just a few counts. Its matching antigen is unknown. CDR3 length: 14 residues. Trimming stripped 4 bases from V and 6 bases from J, with 14 bases between. Germline values: CDR1 KGHSH, CDR2 LQKENI. Primers used in a second PCR of roughly 7 to 11 cycles were a sample-barcoded 5' primer and a J-beta primer mix. TCRdb recomputed calls from the 5' RACE reads with MiXCR, one row per CDR3 protein. The table shows fewer than 1,200,000 distinct CDR3 sequences, with around 27% occurring only once. General observations from the study: Strong correlation linked observed beta diversity and percent naive T cells. Estimates drawn from one million T cells were deemed to understate diversity.

The same sample was also used in a study of T cells of mothers and their children. That publication notes: An overlap that was slightly higher, though non-significant, was seen in related mother-child pairs versus unrelated pairs.

This sequence was found in a girl under 10 years old in good health. The V call is TRBV18, the J call TRBJ2-3; maybe TRBD2 (5 bases). Sequences were obtained from blood. The CDR3 here is CASSRYGERDTQYF. The CDR3 region has the DNA TGTGCCAGCTCACGGTACGGGGAGAGGGATACGCAGTATTTT.